Presented here are 29 T cell receptor beta chains from one specimen sequenced in a study of blood T cells in healthy people across ages. Primers used in a second PCR of about 7 to 11 cycles were a sample-barcoded 5' primer and a J-beta primer mix. Each CDR3 protein gets one entry after TCRdb re-called the 5' RACE reads with MiXCR. The profile shows fewer than 2 million distinct CDR3 sequences, about 39% of them singletons. The sequencing sample was made of blood. These receptors were obtained from a human donor in good health.

V usage is TRBV20-1 and J usage is TRBJ2-5, with D unclear. This CDR3 region has 13 residues. V lost 2 bases and J 1 base, leaving 8 bases between the germline ends. The germline gives CDR1 DFQATT, CDR2 SNEGSKA (reference sequence). In DNA, the CDR3 is TGCAGTGCTAGAAGGTCCCCCCAAGAGACCCAGTACTTC. It yields the protein CSARRSPQETQYF.

The chain recombines TRBV5-1 with TRBJ1-1; 7 bases map to TRBD1. V was clipped by 0 bases and J by 10 bases; unmatched bases: 12. Germline V gene data show CDR1 as SGHRS and CDR2 as YFSETQ. The CDR3 consists of 15 residues. Written as DNA, the CDR3 is TGCGCCAGCAGCTTGGAGGGGGCAGCCTCCACCAGAGCTTTCTTT. Its protein product is CASSLEGAASTRAFF.

This clonotype was seen a handful of times. The chain couples TRBV7-2 to TRBJ1-2; D not resolved. CDR3 length: 14 amino acids. V shed 3 bases and J shed 6 bases, with 14 bases lying between them. Germline loops: CDR1 SGHTA, CDR2 FQGNSA. CDR3 in DNA: TGTGCCAGCAGCTTGGCGGGTTGGGGAAATGGCTACACCTTC. Protein product: CASSLAGWGNGYTF.

CDR3 in amino acids: CAWSSVRDYGYTF. CDR3 bases: TGTGCCTGGAGCTCCGTGAGAGACTATGGCTACACCTTC. The chain joins TRBV30 to TRBJ1-2; D uncertain. V lost 3 bases, J lost 3 bases, and 11 bases lay in between. The germline gives CDR1 GTSNPN, CDR2 SVGIG (reference sequence). The CDR3 has 13 residues.

This clonotype showed up many times. J is TRBJ1-1 and V is TRBV29-1; maybe TRBD1 (5 bases). Trimming stripped 6 bases from V and 4 bases from J, with 12 bases between. This CDR3 is 12 amino acids long. The germline CDR1 and CDR2 sequences are SQVTM and ANQGSEA. The DNA for the CDR3 is TGCAGCGTCGTCGGGGGTTCCACTGAAGCTTTCTTT. Encoded protein: CSVVGGSTEAFF.

Note on this clonotype: In this CDR3 the conserved last residue, phenylalanine or tryptophan, is missing, so a read error is likely. The chain combines TRBV11-3 with TRBJ2-1, with 10 bases fitting TRBD2. The trim removed 9 bases at V and 7 bases at J, leaving 9 bases unmatched. Looked up from germline, CDR1 is SGHNT and CDR2 is YENEEA. The CDR3 is made up of 14 amino acids. CDR3: CARTKRGGRNEQFV. In DNA form, the CDR3 reads TGTGCCAGGACAAAGCGGGGGGGGCGGAATGAGCAGTTCGTC.

This chain links TRBV5-1 with TRBJ2-5; D perhaps matches TRBD2 (5 bases). Trimming cost V 2 bases and J 4 bases, with 12 bases left between them. The CDR3 loop spans 14 amino acids. Per the germline V gene, CDR1 is SGHRS and CDR2 is YFSETQ. CDR3 sequence (DNA): TGCGCCAGCAGCTTCACAGCGGAGAGAGAGACCCAGTACTTC. Protein: CASSFTAERETQYF.

The V gene is TRBV7-9, the J gene TRBJ2-4, with TRBD1 as a possible D gene (5 bases). The assigned J gene may be wrong: the sequence end matches TRBJ2-7 better. Germline V gene lookup returns CDR1 SEHNR and CDR2 FQNEAQ (reference sequence). This CDR3 has 14 amino acids. This CDR3 is CASSPSGRACEQYF. CDR3 nucleotide sequence: TGTGCCAGCAGCCCTTCGGGCAGGGCGTGCGAGCAGTACTTC.

This chain connects TRBV7-2 to TRBJ2-3; a weak D match, TRBD2 (6 bases). Trimming removed 4 bases from V and 2 bases from J, with 19 bases in between. The CDR3 is 17 amino acids. Germline-derived CDR1 and CDR2 are SGHTA and FQGNSA. The CDR3 region has the DNA TGTGCCAGCAGCTCAAGCGGGTGGGTGGCGAACACAGATACGCAGTATTTT. Its protein product is CASSSSGWVANTDTQYF.

This clonotype appeared a few times. This could be a read error, since a much larger clone is one nucleotide away. The rearrangement uses TRBV29-1 and TRBJ2-1; 9 bases map to TRBD1. Germline-derived CDR1 and CDR2 are SQVTM and ANQGSEA. Trimming removed 7 bases from V and 13 bases from J; junction bases left unmatched: 14. The CDR3 runs 13 residues. CDR3 sequence (DNA): TGCAGCGCCCGGGACAGGGTGCTGGAGACCCAGTTCTTC. Its protein product is CSARDRVLETQFF.

The V gene is TRBV15, the J gene TRBJ2-5, with TRBD2 matching over 7 bases. Germline-derived CDR1 and CDR2 are LNHNV and YYDKDF (reference sequence). V shed 4 bases, J shed 11 bases, and the junction held 16 bases outside the gene matches. The CDR3 is 15 residues long. The CDR3 reads CATSTRTSLYNEQYF. CDR3 sequence (DNA): TGTGCCACCAGCACTAGGACTAGTCTTTACAATGAGCAGTACTTC.

The chain combines TRBV10-3 with TRBJ1-1; D gene uncertain. V dropped 8 bases and J dropped 2 bases, with 12 bases sitting between them. Germline V gene data show CDR1 as ENHRY and CDR2 as SYGVKD. The CDR3 totals 13 residues. CDR3: CAIGYRVNTEAFF. The CDR3 DNA is TGTGCCATCGGGTACAGAGTAAACACTGAAGCTTTCTTT.

The chain joins TRBV3-1 to TRBJ2-5, with a tentative D call TRBD2 (6 bases). The germline V and J ends were trimmed by 4 bases and 4 bases, with 13 bases remaining between them. The CDR3 has 14 residues. Per the germline V gene, CDR1 is LGHDT and CDR2 is YNNKEL (reference sequence). CDR3 nucleotides: TGTGCCAGCAGCCGCCCGGGAGATGGAGAGACCCAGTACTTC. It translates to CASSRPGDGETQYF.

This clonotype was counted many times. This rearrangement joins TRBV9 to TRBJ2-7; D call uncertain. Germline V gene sequence: CDR1 SGDLS, CDR2 YYNGEE. V shed 0 bases and J shed 0 bases, with 10 bases lying between them. The CDR3 is made up of 15 amino acids. CDR3 coding DNA: TGTGCCAGCAGCGTAGATGGCAGGAGCTCCTACGAGCAGTACTTC. It codes for CASSVDGRSSYEQYF.

The chain uses TRBV20-1 and TRBJ2-7; 7 bases align to TRBD2. Germline V gene sequence: CDR1 DFQATT, CDR2 SNEGSKA (reference sequence). The CDR3 is 15 amino acids. V dropped 0 bases and J dropped 3; count of bases not matched to a gene: 8. The CDR3 DNA sequence: TGCAGTGCTAGAGATATCCCAGGACTAGACTACGAGCAGTACTTC. This encodes CSARDIPGLDYEQYF.

CDR3: CSAPLGPNGPQHF. The CDR3 DNA reads as TGCAGTGCTCCGTTGGGACCTAATGGGCCCCAGCATTTT. The chain joins TRBV20-1 to TRBJ1-5; D may be TRBD1 (5 bases). Trimming pared 5 bases from V and 9 bases from J, leaving 17 bases between. Germline CDR1 is DFQATT and CDR2 is SNEGSKA (reference sequence). The CDR3 length is 13 residues.

This clonotype was picked up a small number of times. V and J are TRBV28 and TRBJ1-2, with TRBD1 matching over 7 bases. The CDR3 has 15 amino acids. Germline CDR1 MDHEN, CDR2 SYDVKM. With 6 bases clipped from V and 0 bases from J, the junction kept 7 bases outside the gene matches. The CDR3 is CASSFQTGANYGYTF. CDR3 DNA sequence: TGTGCCAGCAGCTTTCAAACAGGGGCTAACTATGGCTACACCTTC.

Worth noting for this clonotype: An end of the junction does not agree with germline; a read error may underlie this. The rearrangement links TRBV6-5 to TRBJ2-6; 7 bases align to TRBD1. CDR3 length equals 15 residues. The germline V gene encodes CDR1 MNHEY and CDR2 SVGAGI. The CDR3 DNA sequence: TGTGCCAGCAGACAGGGGAGCTCTGGGGCCAACGTCCCGACTTTC. It is translated as CASRQGSSGANVPTF.

The chain combines TRBV7-9 with TRBJ2-4, with a weak D call TRBD1 (6 bases). CDR1 SEHNR and CDR2 FQNEAQ come from the germline V gene (reference sequence). CDR3 length: 17 amino acids. The germline V and J ends were trimmed by 3 bases and 0 bases, with 15 bases remaining between them. In nucleotides, the CDR3 is TGTGCCAGCAGCTTGGGCAGGGGAGCCCTAGCCAAAAACATTCAGTACTTC. Its protein is CASSLGRGALAKNIQYF.

The count of this clonotype is one. The chain has TRBV7-2 and TRBJ2-1; D perhaps matches TRBD2 (6 bases). Germline CDR1 SGHTA, CDR2 FQGNSA. The CDR3 is 13 residues long. V shed 3 bases and J shed 9 bases, with 12 bases lying between them. CDR3 in amino acids: CASSFTSCSEQFF. The DNA for the CDR3 is TGTGCCAGCAGCTTTACTAGCTGCAGTGAGCAGTTCTTC.

About this clonotype: Relative to the germline gene, one junction end is altered; a read error may explain this. This chain uses TRBV5-6 with TRBJ2-4; D is ambiguous. Germline V lookup: CDR1 SGHDT, CDR2 YYEEEE. The CDR3 length is 13 residues. The CDR3 spells CASAGQAKNTQYF. CDR3 in DNA: TGTGCCAGCGCAGGCCAAGCCAAAAACACTCAGTACTTC.

The genes are TRBV4-3 and TRBJ2-3; the D is unclear. Germline-derived CDR1 and CDR2 are LGHNA and YSLEER. The CDR3 runs to 13 residues. V dropped 4 bases and J dropped 5 bases, with 10 bases sitting between them. CDR3 DNA: TGCGCCAGCAGCCTCAATGTACGAGATACGCAGTATTTT. Protein: CASSLNVRDTQYF.

This chain joins TRBV27 and TRBJ2-7, with D maybe TRBD2 (7 bases). The CDR3 extends over 13 amino acids. In germline, CDR1 is MNHEY, CDR2 SMNVEV (reference sequence). Deletions cut 6 bases from V and 6 bases from J, with 15 bases between. CDR3 in DNA: TGTGCCAGCAGGGTCGGGGGGCGAGCCGAGCAGTACTTC. Its translation: CASRVGGRAEQYF.

The chain is built from TRBV7-9 and TRBJ2-1; no clear D. The germline V gene has CDR1 SEHNR and CDR2 FQNEAQ (reference sequence). The CDR3 has 15 residues. Trimming pared 7 bases from V and 0 bases from J, leaving 13 bases between. The CDR3 protein is CASNPLRSSYNEQFF. CDR3 nucleotides: TGTGCCAGCAACCCCCTCCGGAGCTCCTACAATGAGCAGTTCTTC.

V is TRBV7-9 and J is TRBJ2-6; TRBD1 is a possible D gene (6 bases). Germline V CDR1 and CDR2: SEHNR, FQNEAQ (reference sequence). V was cut by 5 bases and J by 2 bases, with 13 bases left in between. This CDR3 has 16 residues. CDR3 DNA sequence: TGTGCCAGCAGCCGCAGGGGAACCCCTGGGGCCAACGTCCTGACTTTC. As protein: CASSRRGTPGANVLTF.

The V gene is TRBV7-2, the J gene TRBJ2-1; 14 nucleotides align to TRBD2. J was trimmed by 9 bases and V by 5 bases; bases with no gene match: 6. Germline V gene data show CDR1 as SGHTA and CDR2 as FQGNSA. The CDR3 is made up of 15 amino acids. The chain's CDR3 is CASSPGLAGVSEQFF. The CDR3 region has the DNA TGTGCCAGCAGCCCGGGACTAGCGGGGGTATCTGAGCAGTTCTTC.

The chain carries TRBV20-1 and TRBJ2-1, with D possibly being TRBD2 (6 bases). Germline CDR1 DFQATT, CDR2 SNEGSKA (reference sequence). The CDR3 loop spans 14 amino acids. V shed 5 bases and J shed 1 base, with 12 bases lying between them. CDR3 sequence reads: CSASPGGSYNEQFF. The CDR3 DNA reads as TGCAGTGCTTCCCCCGGGGGATCCTACAATGAGCAGTTCTTC.

This clonotype turned up a few times. The chain couples TRBV28 to TRBJ2-5; 9 nucleotides match TRBD1. Germline CDR1 is MDHEN and CDR2 is SYDVKM. The V gene end was trimmed by 4 bases and the J gene end by 4 bases; junction bases not matched to a gene: 4. This CDR3 region has 14 residues. In nucleotides, the CDR3 is TGTGCCAGCAGTTCTGACAGGGGGGCAGAGACCCAGTACTTC. Encoded protein: CASSSDRGAETQYF.

The rearrangement uses TRBV28 and TRBJ1-5, with unresolved D. V gave up 8 bases and J gave up 0 bases, with 14 bases separating them. This CDR3 contains 15 residues. In germline, CDR1 is MDHEN, CDR2 SYDVKM. CDR3 amino acids: CASATDVNSNQPQHF. The CDR3 DNA reads as TGTGCCAGCGCCACGGACGTGAATAGCAATCAGCCCCAGCATTTT.